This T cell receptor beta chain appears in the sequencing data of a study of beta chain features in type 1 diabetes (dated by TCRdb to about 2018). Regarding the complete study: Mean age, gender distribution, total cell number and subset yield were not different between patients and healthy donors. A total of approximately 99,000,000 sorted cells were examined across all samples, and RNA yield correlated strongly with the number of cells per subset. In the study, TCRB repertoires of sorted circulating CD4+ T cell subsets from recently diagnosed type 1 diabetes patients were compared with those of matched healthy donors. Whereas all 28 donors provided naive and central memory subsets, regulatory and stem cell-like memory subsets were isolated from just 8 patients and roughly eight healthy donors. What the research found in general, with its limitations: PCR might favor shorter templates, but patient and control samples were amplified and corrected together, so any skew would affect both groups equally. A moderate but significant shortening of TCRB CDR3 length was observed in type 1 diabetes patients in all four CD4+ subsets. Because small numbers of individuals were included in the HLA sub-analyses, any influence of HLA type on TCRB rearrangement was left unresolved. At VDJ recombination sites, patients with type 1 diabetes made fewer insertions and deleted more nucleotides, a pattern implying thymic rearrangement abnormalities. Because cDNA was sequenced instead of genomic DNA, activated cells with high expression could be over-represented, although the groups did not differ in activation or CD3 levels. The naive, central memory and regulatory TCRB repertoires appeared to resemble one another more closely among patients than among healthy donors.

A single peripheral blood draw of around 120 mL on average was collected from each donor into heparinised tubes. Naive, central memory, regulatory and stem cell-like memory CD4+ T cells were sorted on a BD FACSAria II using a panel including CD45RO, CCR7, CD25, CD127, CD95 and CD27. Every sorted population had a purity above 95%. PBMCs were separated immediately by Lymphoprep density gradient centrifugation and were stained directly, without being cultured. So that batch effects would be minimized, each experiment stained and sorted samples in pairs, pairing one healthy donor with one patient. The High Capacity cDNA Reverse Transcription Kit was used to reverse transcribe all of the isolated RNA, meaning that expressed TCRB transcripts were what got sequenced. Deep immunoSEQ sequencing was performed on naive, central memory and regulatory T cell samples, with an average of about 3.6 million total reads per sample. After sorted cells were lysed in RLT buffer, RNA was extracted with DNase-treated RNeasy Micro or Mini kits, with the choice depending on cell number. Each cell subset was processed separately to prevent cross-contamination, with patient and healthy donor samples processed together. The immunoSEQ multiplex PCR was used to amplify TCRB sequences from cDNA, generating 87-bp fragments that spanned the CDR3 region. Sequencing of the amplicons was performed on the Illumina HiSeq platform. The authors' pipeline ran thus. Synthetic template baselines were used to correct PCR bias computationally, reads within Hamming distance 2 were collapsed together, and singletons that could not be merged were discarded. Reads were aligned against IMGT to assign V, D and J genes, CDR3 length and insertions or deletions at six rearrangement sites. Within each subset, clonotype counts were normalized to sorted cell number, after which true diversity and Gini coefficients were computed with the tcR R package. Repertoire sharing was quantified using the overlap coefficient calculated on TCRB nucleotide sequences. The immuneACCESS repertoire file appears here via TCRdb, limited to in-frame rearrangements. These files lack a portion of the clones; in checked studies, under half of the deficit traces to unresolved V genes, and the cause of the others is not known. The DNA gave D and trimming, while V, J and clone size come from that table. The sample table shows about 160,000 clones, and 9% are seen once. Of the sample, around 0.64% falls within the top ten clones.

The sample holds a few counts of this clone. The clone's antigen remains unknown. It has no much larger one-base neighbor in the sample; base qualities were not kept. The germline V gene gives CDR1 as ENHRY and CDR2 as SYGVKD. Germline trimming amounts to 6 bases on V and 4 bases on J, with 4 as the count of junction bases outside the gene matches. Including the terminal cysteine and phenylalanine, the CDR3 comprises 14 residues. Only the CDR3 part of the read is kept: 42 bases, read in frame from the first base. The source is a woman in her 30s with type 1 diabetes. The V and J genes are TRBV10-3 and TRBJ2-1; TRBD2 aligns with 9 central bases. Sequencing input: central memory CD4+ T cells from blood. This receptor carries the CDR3 CAISLAGAYNEQFF. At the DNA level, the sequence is TGTGCCATCAGCTTAGCGGGAGCTTACAATGAGCAGTTCTTC.